These T cell receptor beta chains were read from a single sample in a study of blood T cell repertoires in COVID-19. Clones were sequenced by immunoSEQ multiplex PCR, and TCRdb holds only the in-frame ones, with some missing. The repertoire has more than 85,000 clones, approximately 86% of them found once; the top ten carry roughly 12%. The sequenced material came from peripheral blood. Receptors originate from a human donor in a cohort sampled during active COVID-19. The CDR3 runs from the conserved cysteine through the conserved F or W. A D gene is named only where the DNA matches it firmly. Some rows have no size entry. The others give once, few or many, or a class for an expanded clone.

J gene: TRBJ2-2
clone size: once
D gene: -
V gene: TRBV2
CDR3 DNA: TGTGCCAGCACCCCGGCCGGGGAGCTGTTTTTT
CDR3 protein: CASTPAGELFF

J gene: TRBJ1-2
clone size: -
D gene: -
V gene: TRBV19
CDR3 DNA: TGTGCCAGTAGTATCGCGGGGGGCAGAGGTTACACCTTC
CDR3 protein: CASSIAGGRGYTF

J gene: TRBJ2-7
clone size: once
D gene: TRBD1
V gene: TRBV9
CDR3 DNA: TGTGCCAGCAGCGTAGGTCCCGACAGGGACTACGAGCAGTACTTC
CDR3 protein: CASSVGPDRDYEQYF

J gene: TRBJ2-5
clone size: once
D gene: -
V gene: TRBV21-1
CDR3 DNA: TGTGCCAGCAGCAAAGTGGGGACTCGTCGACAAGAGACCCAGTACTTC
CDR3 protein: CASSKVGTRRQETQYF

J gene: TRBJ2-5
clone size: -
D gene: -
V gene: TRBV30
CDR3 DNA: TGTGCCTGGAGTGTAGCTGTGGAGACCCAGTACTTC
CDR3 protein: CAWSVAVETQYF

J gene: TRBJ1-2
clone size: -
D gene: -
V gene: TRBV11-2
CDR3 DNA: TGTGCCAGCAGCTTGGAGGGTAGTGGCTACACCTTC
CDR3 protein: CASSLEGSGYTF

J gene: TRBJ2-7
clone size: -
D gene: TRBD2
V gene: TRBV11-1
CDR3 DNA: TGTGCCAGTCGACTAGCGGGATACTCCTACGAGCAGTACTTC
CDR3 protein: CASRLAGYSYEQYF

J gene: TRBJ2-5
clone size: -
D gene: TRBD2
V gene: TRBV20-1
CDR3 DNA: TGCAGGGCTCTAGCGGGAGAGACCCAGTACTTC
CDR3 protein: CRALAGETQYF

J gene: TRBJ2-1
clone size: -
D gene: -
V gene: TRBV10-3
CDR3 DNA: TGTGCCATCATGGACACCGGCAATGAGCAGTTCTTC
CDR3 protein: CAIMDTGNEQFF

J gene: TRBJ1-4
clone size: -
D gene: -
V gene: TRBV9
CDR3 DNA: TGTGCCAGCAGCCCCATTGGCCGGGAGGGAGAAAAACTGTTTTTT
CDR3 protein: CASSPIGREGEKLFF

J gene: TRBJ1-1
clone size: -
D gene: -
V gene: TRBV5-1
CDR3 DNA: TGCGCCAGCAGCCAGGGGCAGCCTTACACTGAAGCTTTCTTT
CDR3 protein: CASSQGQPYTEAFF

J gene: TRBJ2-7
clone size: -
D gene: TRBD2
V gene: TRBV7-2
CDR3 DNA: TGTGCCAGCAGCTTTGGGGGGGGCTCCTACGAGCAGTACTTC
CDR3 protein: CASSFGGGSYEQYF

J gene: TRBJ1-1
clone size: -
D gene: -
V gene: TRBV19
CDR3 DNA: TGTGCCAGTCTAAGTGGGGCAGGGGAAACTGAAGCTTTCTTT
CDR3 protein: CASLSGAGETEAFF

J gene: TRBJ2-1
clone size: -
D gene: -
V gene: TRBV27
CDR3 DNA: TGTGCCAGCAGTTTATCTTTGGGGGACACCCTCAATGAGCAGTTCTTC
CDR3 protein: CASSLSLGDTLNEQFF

J gene: TRBJ2-3
clone size: -
D gene: TRBD2
V gene: TRBV11-2
CDR3 DNA: TGTGCCAGCAGCTCTCTCTGGACTAGCGGGAGGAGGAGAACAGATACGCAGTATTTT
CDR3 protein: CASSSLWTSGRRRTDTQYF

J gene: TRBJ2-1
clone size: -
D gene: -
V gene: TRBV6-1
CDR3 DNA: TGTGCCAGCAGTGAATTCCCGTACAATGAGCAGTTCTTC
CDR3 protein: CASSEFPYNEQFF

J gene: TRBJ1-5
clone size: once
D gene: TRBD1
V gene: TRBV19
CDR3 DNA: TGTGCCAGTAGTCAGGGCTCAGGGGGGCCCCAGCATTTT
CDR3 protein: CASSQGSGGPQHF

J gene: TRBJ2-7
clone size: -
D gene: -
V gene: TRBV4-3
CDR3 DNA: TGCGCCAGCAGCCGAGCGGCAAATTACGAGCAGTACTTC
CDR3 protein: CASSRAANYEQYF

J gene: TRBJ2-7
clone size: -
D gene: -
V gene: TRBV11-3
CDR3 DNA: TGTGCCAGCAGCTTAGGGCTAGCAAGCGAGCAGTACTTC
CDR3 protein: CASSLGLASEQYF

J gene: TRBJ2-3
clone size: -
D gene: TRBD2
V gene: TRBV2
CDR3 DNA: TGTGCCACGTCTAGCGGGCCCCATACAGATACGCAGTATTTT
CDR3 protein: CATSSGPHTDTQYF

J gene: TRBJ2-2
clone size: -
D gene: TRBD2
V gene: TRBV6-2/TRBV6-3
CDR3 DNA: TGTGCCAGCAGTTCCTGGACTAGCGGGATGGCCGGGGAGCTGTTTTTT
CDR3 protein: CASSSWTSGMAGELFF

J gene: TRBJ1-1
clone size: -
D gene: TRBD1
V gene: TRBV10-3
CDR3 DNA: TGTGCCACCCTTTCCGACAGGGTGGCTGAAGCTTTCTTT
CDR3 protein: CATLSDRVAEAFF

J gene: TRBJ1-1
clone size: -
D gene: -
V gene: TRBV19
CDR3 DNA: TGTGCCAGTAGTGTAACAGGAGCGGAAGCTTTCTTT
CDR3 protein: CASSVTGAEAFF

J gene: TRBJ1-2
clone size: -
D gene: -
V gene: TRBV29-1
CDR3 DNA: TGCAGCGTTGAAGGAGTGGACTATGGCTACACCTTC
CDR3 protein: CSVEGVDYGYTF

J gene: TRBJ1-2
clone size: -
D gene: TRBD1
V gene: TRBV6-2/TRBV6-3
CDR3 DNA: TGTGCCAGCAGTTTGACAGGGAACTATGGCTACACCTTC
CDR3 protein: CASSLTGNYGYTF

J gene: TRBJ2-1
clone size: -
D gene: TRBD2
V gene: TRBV7-9
CDR3 DNA: TGTGCCAGCAGCTCCGGACTAGCGTACCTCTCCTACAATGAGCAGTTCTTC
CDR3 protein: CASSSGLAYLSYNEQFF

J gene: TRBJ2-7
clone size: once
D gene: TRBD2
V gene: TRBV19
CDR3 DNA: TGTGCCAGTAGTACCGCGGGGGGAGTCGGCGAGCAGTACTTC
CDR3 protein: CASSTAGGVGEQYF

J gene: TRBJ1-1
clone size: -
D gene: -
V gene: TRBV13
CDR3 DNA: TGTGCCAGCAGCCCCGAGGGGGAACTCCGGAACACTGAAGCTTTCTTT
CDR3 protein: CASSPEGELRNTEAFF

J gene: TRBJ1-4
clone size: once
D gene: -
V gene: TRBV30
CDR3 DNA: TGTGCCGGCTGGGGGGGGGCGCGGGGCTCTACAACTAATGAAAAACTGTTTTTT
CDR3 protein: CAGWGGARGSTTNEKLFF

J gene: TRBJ1-2
clone size: -
D gene: TRBD1
V gene: TRBV10-3
CDR3 DNA: TGTGCCATCAGTACGGGACAGGTCTATGGCTACACCTTC
CDR3 protein: CAISTGQVYGYTF

J gene: TRBJ2-2
clone size: -
D gene: TRBD1
V gene: TRBV5-5
CDR3 DNA: TGTGCCAGCAGCCCGAGACAGGGGACCACCGGGGAGCTGTTTTTT
CDR3 protein: CASSPRQGTTGELFF

J gene: TRBJ2-7
clone size: -
D gene: TRBD2
V gene: TRBV6-2/TRBV6-3
CDR3 DNA: TGTGCCAGCAGTGTTCTCGGGGGGGACTCCTACGAGCAGTACTTC
CDR3 protein: CASSVLGGDSYEQYF

J gene: TRBJ2-7
clone size: -
D gene: TRBD1
V gene: TRBV29-1
CDR3 DNA: TGCAGCGTTCCGGGACAGTCGGGGGAGCAGTACTTC
CDR3 protein: CSVPGQSGEQYF

J gene: TRBJ1-1
clone size: -
D gene: -
V gene: TRBV6-5
CDR3 DNA: TGTGCCAGCAATCCCGGCCGGGGGAAAGCTTTCTTT
CDR3 protein: CASNPGRGKAFF

J gene: TRBJ2-6
clone size: -
D gene: -
V gene: TRBV29-1
CDR3 DNA: TGCAGCGTTGCCGACGGGAGTTCTGGGGCCAACGTCCTGACTTTC
CDR3 protein: CSVADGSSGANVLTF

J gene: TRBJ1-2
clone size: -
D gene: -
V gene: TRBV28
CDR3 DNA: TGTGCCAGCGTATTACAGGGTGGCGGCTACACCTTC
CDR3 protein: CASVLQGGGYTF

J gene: TRBJ2-7
clone size: -
D gene: -
V gene: TRBV5-6
CDR3 DNA: TGTGCCAGCAGCTTTGGCGGGACGGTCTCCTACGAGCAGTACTTC
CDR3 protein: CASSFGGTVSYEQYF

J gene: TRBJ2-1
clone size: few
D gene: -
V gene: TRBV7-8
CDR3 DNA: TGTGCCAGCAGCTTAGCGTCGAAGCTAAATGAGCAGTTCTTC
CDR3 protein: CASSLASKLNEQFF

J gene: TRBJ2-2
clone size: -
D gene: TRBD2
V gene: TRBV4-1
CDR3 DNA: TGCGCCAGCAGCCAAGATAGCGGGCCAGCGGGAGTCGGGGAGCTGTTTTTT
CDR3 protein: CASSQDSGPAGVGELFF

J gene: TRBJ1-1
clone size: -
D gene: -
V gene: TRBV4-3
CDR3 DNA: TGCGCCAGCAGCCAAGATAAGGAGAGGGAAGCTTTCTTT
CDR3 protein: CASSQDKEREAFF

J gene: TRBJ2-5
clone size: -
D gene: TRBD2
V gene: TRBV19
CDR3 DNA: TGTGCCAGTAGTATAGATCGGGGGGGGCAAGAGACCCAGTACTTC
CDR3 protein: CASSIDRGGQETQYF

J gene: TRBJ1-4
clone size: -
D gene: -
V gene: TRBV5-4
CDR3 DNA: TGTGCCAGCAGCTACCGGCGGGAGGGGGATAATGAAAAACTGTTTTTT
CDR3 protein: CASSYRREGDNEKLFF

J gene: TRBJ2-1
clone size: -
D gene: -
V gene: TRBV12-2
CDR3 DNA: TGTGCAAGTCGCTTAGCGGGAGTCTCCTACAATGAGCAGTTCTTC
CDR3 protein: CASRLAGVSYNEQFF

J gene: TRBJ2-7
clone size: -
D gene: TRBD1
V gene: TRBV3-1/TRBV3-2
CDR3 DNA: TGTGCCAGCAGCCGAGGGACAGGGGGCCGCGAGCAGTACTTC
CDR3 protein: CASSRGTGGREQYF

J gene: TRBJ2-7
clone size: -
D gene: -
V gene: TRBV19
CDR3 DNA: TGTGCCAGCAATCGACAGCATAGCTCCTACGAGCAGTACTTC
CDR3 protein: CASNRQHSSYEQYF

J gene: TRBJ2-1
clone size: many
D gene: TRBD2
V gene: TRBV9
CDR3 DNA: TGTGCCAGCAGCGTAGTGGGACTAGCACCCCATGAGCAGTTCTTC
CDR3 protein: CASSVVGLAPHEQFF

J gene: TRBJ1-2
clone size: -
D gene: -
V gene: TRBV27
CDR3 DNA: TGTGCCAGCAGAATCAATAGCGGCAGGGTCGTCGGCTACACCTTC
CDR3 protein: CASRINSGRVVGYTF

J gene: TRBJ1-3
clone size: -
D gene: -
V gene: TRBV15
CDR3 DNA: TGTGCCACCAGCAGAGATCGAGGGCCTGGAAACACCATATATTTT
CDR3 protein: CATSRDRGPGNTIYF

J gene: TRBJ1-5
clone size: few
D gene: TRBD1
V gene: TRBV12-5
CDR3 DNA: TGTGCTAGTGGTCTCGGGACAGGTAATCAGCCCCAGCATTTT
CDR3 protein: CASGLGTGNQPQHF

J gene: TRBJ2-7
clone size: -
D gene: -
V gene: TRBV7-2
CDR3 DNA: TGTGCCAGCAGACCCTCGGGGGACGGATCCTACGAGCAGTACTTC
CDR3 protein: CASRPSGDGSYEQYF

J gene: TRBJ1-6
clone size: -
D gene: -
V gene: TRBV5-4
CDR3 DNA: TGTGCCAGCAGCTTGACAGCCACGAGCTCCTATAATTCACCCCTCCACTTT
CDR3 protein: CASSLTATSSYNSPLHF

J gene: TRBJ1-3
clone size: -
D gene: -
V gene: TRBV28
CDR3 DNA: TGTGCCAGCAGTTTGGAGTTCTCTGGAAACACCATATATTTT
CDR3 protein: CASSLEFSGNTIYF

J gene: TRBJ1-2
clone size: -
D gene: -
V gene: TRBV6-2/TRBV6-3
CDR3 DNA: TGTGCCAGCAGTTACGGGCCAGGCTATGGCTACACCTTC
CDR3 protein: CASSYGPGYGYTF